In this sample, the clone carrying this T cell receptor (beta chain) turned up a few times. The target antigen is unknown. This entry is derived from a study of blood T cells in healthy people across ages. Overall study findings and caveats: Fewer expanded clones and more diversity marked long-lived versus aged donors. Diversity estimates drawn from one million T cells were deemed underestimates.

With V trimmed by 6 bases and J by 4 bases, 8 bases remained unmatched. CDR1 and CDR2 from the germline V gene are MNHEY and SVGAGI. The CDR3 is 15 residues long. Alongside a J-beta primer mix, a sample-barcoded 5' primer served in a second PCR lasting about 7 to 11 cycles. The study obtained at least 3 million CDR3-containing paired-end reads from every sample. MiXCR was run by TCRdb on the 5' RACE reads, yielding one entry per CDR3 protein. The profile shows about 1.1 million distinct CDR3 sequences, roughly two fifths of them singletons. Extraction of total RNA produced a minimum of 6 micrograms from each sample.

This chain connects TRBV6-5 to TRBJ2-1; 8 positions agree with TRBD2. This TCR came from a man aged 18 to 29 in good health. Sequencing was performed on blood. The CDR3 sequence: CASRSGGVRYNEQFF. The CDR3 bases are TGTGCCAGCAGGTCGGGGGGGGTGAGATACAATGAGCAGTTCTTC.